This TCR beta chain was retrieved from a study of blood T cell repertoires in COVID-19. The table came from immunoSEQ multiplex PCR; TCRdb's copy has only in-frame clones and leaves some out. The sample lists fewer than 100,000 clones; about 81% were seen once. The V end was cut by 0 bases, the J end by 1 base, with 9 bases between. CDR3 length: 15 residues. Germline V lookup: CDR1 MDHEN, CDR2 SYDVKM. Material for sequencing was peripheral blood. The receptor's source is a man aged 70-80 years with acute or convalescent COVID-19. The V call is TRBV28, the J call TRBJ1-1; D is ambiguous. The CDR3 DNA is TGTGCCAGCAGTTTATGGTACGGGAGGAACACTGAAGCTTTCTTT. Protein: CASSLWYGRNTEAFF.